The 21 T cell receptor beta chains in this list originate from one sample, sequenced in a study of CD8+CD57+ T cells in acquired aplastic anemia. Genomic DNA served as template for TCR beta VDJ and CDR3 profiling. TCRdb re-called the reads with MiXCR, one entry per CDR3 protein. The profile shows a few hundred thousand distinct CDR3 sequences, around 72% of them singletons. Sequenced: sorted CD4+, CD8+, or CD8+CD57+ T cells (not recorded which) from PBMCs. The receptor set was obtained from a human donor in good health, serving as a control.

There are many counts of this clonotype. J is TRBJ2-5 and V is TRBV7-3, with D perhaps matching TRBD1 (5 bases). The length of the CDR3 is 13 residues. Germline V gives CDR1 SGHTA, CDR2 FQGTGA. V was pared by 3 bases and J by 3 bases, with 8 bases between. The CDR3 is CASSFDSEETQYF. The CDR3 region has the DNA TGTGCCAGCAGCTTCGACAGCGAAGAGACCCAGTACTTC.

The table lists this clonotype with many counts. The rearrangement uses TRBV12-3 or TRBV12-4 and TRBJ1-4; TRBD1 agrees at 9 bases. V shed 6 bases and J 5 bases; nucleotides not matched to a gene: 4. This CDR3 has 14 amino acids. CDR3 protein: CASRQGQGNEKLFF. The DNA for the CDR3 is TGTGCCAGCAGGCAAGGACAGGGGAATGAAAAACTGTTTTTT.

CDR3 in DNA: TGTGCCAGCAGCGGCTTGGACAACCAAGACACCGAGACCCAGTACTTC. Residues: CASSGLDNQDTETQYF. The chain is built from TRBV9 and TRBJ2-5, with D perhaps TRBD1 (5 bases). The CDR3 consists of 16 residues. The V end was cut by 3 bases, the J end by 5 bases, with 20 bases between. CDR1 SGDLS and CDR2 YYNGEE come from the germline V gene.

This clonotype occurred many times. The V call is TRBV11-2, the J call TRBJ2-7, with D perhaps matching TRBD1 or TRBD2 (5 bases each). Per the germline V gene, CDR1 is SGHAT and CDR2 is FQNNGV. With 4 bases removed from V and 4 bases from J, the gap between germline ends came to 14 bases. This CDR3 has 14 amino acids. The CDR3 nucleotides read TGTGCCAGCAGCTCCCGGGACGGGATATACGAGCAGTACTTC. Its translation: CASSSRDGIYEQYF. Combining the CDR3 with reference TRBV11-2 and TRBJ2-7 gives the whole variable domain EAGVAQSPRYKIIEKRQSVAFWCNPISGHATLYWYQQILGQGPKLLIQFQNNGVVDDSQLPKDRFSAERLKGVDSTLKIQPAKLEDSAVYLCASSSRDGIYEQYFGPGTRLTVT.

As regards this clonotype: One junction end disagrees with the germline gene, perhaps due to a read error. Here the CDR3 DNA reads TGTGCCAGCAGCTTAGATCCAGGCGGGACCGGTGAGCAGTTTTTT. Residues: CASSLDPGGTGEQFF. The rearrangement joins TRBV7-2 to TRBJ2-2, with a tentative D call TRBD2 (6 bases). The germline V gene encodes CDR1 SGHTA and CDR2 FQGNSA. This CDR3 has 15 amino acids.

The chain has TRBV7-8 and TRBJ1-6; tentatively, D is TRBD1 (5 bases). The CDR3 has 17 amino acids. The germline CDR1 and CDR2 sequences are SGHVS and FQNEAQ. V lost 1 base, J lost 12 bases, and 22 bases lay in between. The CDR3 DNA reads TGTGCCAGCAGCTTAGTATCCGGGGCCATGCCCCAAGGACCCCTCCACTTT. This translates into CASSLVSGAMPQGPLHF. The variable domain in full, with the rest retrieved from reference TRBV7-8 and TRBJ1-6, is GAGVSQSPRYKVAKRGQDVALRCDPISGHVSLFWYQQALGQGPEFLTYFQNEAQLDKSGLPSDRFFAERPEGSVSTLKIQRTQQEDSAVYLCASSLVSGAMPQGPLHFGNGTRLTVT.

This clonotype was seen a single time. One end of the junction is discordant with germline, which a read error may explain. This chain uses TRBV11-1 with TRBJ2-1, with D unresolved. CDR3 length equals 16 residues. CDR1 is SGHAT, CDR2 FQDESV, per germline (reference sequence). The CDR3 spells CASSPGPRSSYNGQFF. The DNA for the CDR3 is TGTGCCAGCAGCCCCGGTCCGAGGAGCTCCTACAATGGGCAGTTCTTC.

Note on this clonotype: An end of the junction differs from the germline gene, which may be a read error. This chain links TRBV5-1 with TRBJ1-1; possible D gene TRBD1, 5 bases. CDR1 SGHRS and CDR2 YFSETQ come from the germline V gene. This CDR3 contains 13 residues. Here the CDR3 reads CASSLGASGGAFF. The CDR3 nucleotides read TGTGCCAGCAGCCTAGGGGCGTCAGGTGGAGCTTTCTTT.

The table lists this clonotype with many counts. The rearrangement links TRBV7-2 to TRBJ2-1, with unresolved D. V gave up 2 bases and J gave up 9 bases, with 14 bases separating them. This CDR3 has 14 amino acids. Germline CDR1 SGHTA, CDR2 FQGNSA. This chain's CDR3 is CASSLLVDGFEQFF. The CDR3 bases are TGTGCCAGCAGCTTATTAGTTGACGGTTTTGAGCAGTTCTTC.

To note about this clonotype: One end of the junction does not line up with germline, which may come from a read error. The V call is TRBV5-1, the J call TRBJ2-5; TRBD1 agrees at 7 bases. The germline V gene has CDR1 SGHRS and CDR2 YFSETQ. This CDR3 has 14 residues. This CDR3 is CASSFTGVSETQYF. The CDR3 DNA reads as TGTGCCAGCAGCTTTACAGGGGTCAGTGAGACCCAGTACTTC.

The DNA of the CDR3 is TGTGCCAGCAGCTTGGCCGGGGGACAGTCGAGAAATGCTACCTTC. Amino acid sequence: CASSLAGGQSRNATF. This rearrangement joins TRBV7-2 to TRBJ1-2; 7 positions match TRBD1. CDR1 SGHTA and CDR2 FQGNSA come from the germline V gene. The CDR3 sequence is 15 residues long. V lost 3 bases to trimming and J lost 14 bases; unmatched junction nucleotides: 18. Full variable domain (missing parts from reference TRBV7-2 and TRBJ1-2): GAGVSQSPSNKVTEKGKDVELRCDPISGHTALYWYRQSLGQGLEFLIYFQGNSAPDKSGLPSDRFSAERTGGSVSTLTIQRTQQEDSAVYLCASSLAGGQSRNATFGSGTRLTVV.

The rearrangement joins TRBV2 to TRBJ2-7, with D perhaps TRBD1 (6 bases). CDR3 length: 16 residues. CDR1 is SNHLY and CDR2 is FYNNEI in the germline V gene. V lost 6 bases to trimming and J lost 11 bases, with 29 bases between them. CDR3 protein: CASSQVHRGGSYDKYF. CDR3 bases: TGTGCCAGCAGCCAAGTACATAGAGGGGGTTCCTACGACAAGTACTTC. The full variable domain, its missing parts supplied by reference TRBV2 and TRBJ2-7, is EPEVTQTPSHQVTQMGQEVILRCVPISNHLYFYWYRQILGQKVEFLVSFYNNEISEKSEIFDDQFSVERPDGSNFTLKIRSTKLEDSAMYFCASSQVHRGGSYDKYFGPGTRLTVT.

The V call is TRBV19, the J call TRBJ2-7; a weak D match, TRBD1 (5 bases). Between the trimmed V and J ends, which lost 3 bases and 0 bases, there was a span of 6 bases. The CDR3 is 13 residues long. Germline V CDR1 and CDR2: LNHDA, SQIVND (reference sequence). CDR3 DNA sequence: TGTGCCAGTAGTATGACAGACTCCTACGAGCAGTACTTC. Its protein is CASSMTDSYEQYF.

Regarding this clonotype: The CDR3 end shows no conserved phenylalanine or tryptophan, and so a read error is likely. Because the CDR3's place on the DNA is in doubt, the DNA is left out and the CDR3 is given as listed by TCRdb. The rearrangement links TRBV7-6 to TRBJ1-1; the listed D gene, TRBD1, was not tested against the DNA. From its first to its last residue, the CDR3 has 13 amino acids. The germline gives CDR1 SGHVS, CDR2 FNYEAQ. The CDR3: CASSLSGRTEDTH.

This clonotype was recorded only once. At one end the junction does not follow the germline gene, possibly because of a read error. The J gene is TRBJ2-7, the V gene TRBV7-8; D may be TRBD2 (6 bases). The CDR3 extends over 14 amino acids. Per germline, CDR1 SGHVS and CDR2 FQNEAQ. This CDR3 reads CASSLGSAGWGTQF. In DNA, the CDR3 is TGTGCCAGCAGCTTAGGCAGCGCGGGATGGGGTACGCAGTTC.

V and J are TRBV20-1 and TRBJ1-6, with D possibly TRBD1 on 6 matching bases. Germline V gives CDR1 DFQATT, CDR2 SNEGSKA (reference sequence). The CDR3 spans 13 residues. Trimming removed 5 bases at V and 14 bases at J, with 19 bases between. CDR3 sequence: CSARWTATYALHF. CDR3 sequence (DNA): TGCAGTGCTCGTTGGACAGCAACCTACGCCCTCCACTTT.

On this clonotype: One end of the junction varies from germline; a read error may be responsible. CDR3 nucleotide sequence: TGTGCCAGCAGCGTGTTGGGAGGAGTCTACGAGCAGTTC. Amino acid sequence: CASSVLGGVYEQF. The chain uses TRBV9 and TRBJ1-2; D gene unclear. The CDR3 loop spans 13 amino acids. CDR1 is SGDLS, CDR2 YYNGEE, per germline.

V usage is TRBV27 and J usage is TRBJ2-1; weak D call: TRBD1 (5 bases). The CDR3 extends over 15 amino acids. The V gene's germline CDR1 is MNHEY and CDR2 SMNVEV (reference sequence). The V end was cut by 5 bases, the J end by 0 bases, with 11 bases between. CDR3 amino acids: CASSTGQASYNEQFF. The CDR3 DNA follows: TGTGCCAGCAGTACCGGACAAGCCTCCTACAATGAGCAGTTCTTC.

The chain is built from TRBV2 and TRBJ2-7; TRBD1 is a possible D gene (6 bases). Deletions cut 6 bases from V and 4 bases from J, with 19 bases between. The CDR3 has 15 residues. Germline CDR1 and CDR2: SNHLY and FYNNEI. CDR3 in amino acids: CASSVADTGLYEQYF. The CDR3 DNA is TGTGCCAGCAGCGTTGCAGATACAGGGCTTTACGAGCAGTACTTC. Combining the CDR3 with reference TRBV2 and TRBJ2-7 gives the whole variable domain EPEVTQTPSHQVTQMGQEVILRCVPISNHLYFYWYRQILGQKVEFLVSFYNNEISEKSEIFDDQFSVERPDGSNFTLKIRSTKLEDSAMYFCASSVADTGLYEQYFGPGTRLTVT.

A word on this clonotype: Its ends do not fully match the called genes, so a read error is possible. The V and J genes are TRBV7-2 and TRBJ2-5, with 7 bases matching TRBD2. The CDR3 totals 14 residues. From germline, CDR1 is SGHTA and CDR2 FQGNSA. CDR3: CASSPGLGVETQNF. The CDR3 coding sequence is TGTGCCAGCAGCCCCGGACTAGGCGTCGAGACCCAGAACTTC. Looking up the rest from reference TRBV7-2 and TRBJ2-5 gives the full variable domain: GAGVSQSPSNKVTEKGKDVELRCDPISGHTALYWYRQSLGQGLEFLIYFQGNSAPDKSGLPSDRFSAERTGGSVSTLTIQRTQQEDSAVYLCASSPGLGVETQNFGPGTRLLVL.

This CDR3 reads CASSYTRIELTDTQYF. The CDR3 nucleotides are TGTGCCAGCAGCTACACTCGGATTGAACTCACAGATACGCAGTATTTT. The V gene is TRBV7-2, the J gene TRBJ2-3; no reliable D call. This CDR3 has 16 amino acids. Germline V CDR1 and CDR2: SGHTA, FQGNSA. The V and J ends lost 4 bases and 2 bases respectively, with 16 bases between them.